The T cell receptor beta chain described here comes from a study of T cell repertoires in cytomegalovirus infection (dated by TCRdb to about 2019). Concerning the study at large: Alongside well-studied HLA-B-restricted epitopes, the peptide stimulations were aimed at recently identified HLA-C-restricted CMV epitopes, whose presentation resists viral immunomodulation. The HLA type of each donor mattered for the analysis, because public TCR beta signatures pointed to carriage of CMV infection along with the matching HLA type.

Sequencing relied on an Illumina HiSeq 1500. The raw public reads went through TCRdb reprocessing: fastp at Q25, MiXCR clone calling, in-frame beta chains kept. Identical CDR3 proteins give one entry, which carries the most common genes and DNA. Recorded for this sample are roughly 860,000 distinct CDR3 sequences; approximately 30% of them occurred a single time. The biggest ten clones account for roughly an eighth of the sample. For CDR1 and CDR2, the germline V gene lists SGHVT and SQSDAQ. The CDR3 spans 12 residues, from the cysteine through the phenylalanine. The sequence is cut down to CDR3 DNA, 36 bases in frame from base 1. Turning to this clonotype: Its antigen specificity is not known. Mismatch with germline at one junction end may stem from a read error.

Paper-wide results and their limitations: The ex vivo response was dominated by HLA-C-restricted CMV-specific TCR beta clonotypes, which also provided the single most frequent clonotype in two of eight donors. Cumulative frequency of public TCR beta family members discriminated carriers of CMV infection plus the relevant HLA type in this cohort and an independent 352-donor cohort.

The sample's treatment or condition, from its label and the paper: in vitro stimulation with specific CMV peptide epitopes to enrich CMV-specific T cells. The sequencing used cultured CD8+ T cells from PBMCs, collected from culture after CMV antigen stimulation. The sequence links TRBV7-4 to TRBJ1-1; no confident D gene assignment can be made. The receptor was derived from a human donor in good health (CMV status not recorded). Some clones in this sample may be carry-over from other donors' samples. The nucleotide sequence reads as follows: TGTGTCAGCAGCCCTCGACGGCCTGAAGCTTTCTTT. This translates into CVSSPRRPEAFF.